One sample yielded the 18 T cell receptor beta chains listed below, sequenced in a study of beta chain features in type 1 diabetes. Isolated RNA was reverse transcribed in full, so expressed TCRB transcripts were sequenced. Profiled with immunoSEQ multiplex PCR; TCRdb holds only in-frame clones, not every one. This sample has 95,000 to 150,000 clones, with roughly 17% found just once. Study-wide findings and caveats: Among patients with Type 1 diabetes, TCRB CDR3s were moderately but significantly shorter in every one of the four CD4+ subsets.

What these receptors recognize is not known. Sequencing was carried out using central memory CD4+ T cells from blood. These receptor sequences come from a man between 25 and 39 years old with type 1 diabetes.

This clone was seen more than once but under ten times. The chain has TRBV6-5 and TRBJ1-2, with 8 bases lining up with TRBD1. The CDR3 covers 14 residues. The germline V gene has CDR1 MNHEY and CDR2 SVGAGI. The V segment lost 6 bases and the J segment 3 bases; nucleotides outside the gene matches: 6. This chain's CDR3 is CASRQPGGYYGYTF. Written as DNA, the CDR3 is TGTGCCAGCAGACAACCAGGGGGCTACTATGGCTACACCTTC.

This clone appeared once. V gene TRBV29-1 combines with J gene TRBJ1-4; 7 bases agree with TRBD1. The CDR3 has 13 amino acids. Germline-derived CDR1 and CDR2 are SQVTM and ANQGSEA. V lost 6 bases, J lost 5 bases, and 6 bases stayed unmatched. Here the CDR3 reads CSVVAGGNEKLFF. The DNA of the CDR3 is TGCAGCGTCGTGGCAGGGGGGAATGAAAAACTGTTTTTT.

The chain recombines TRBV5-6 with TRBJ1-4, with 7 bases matching TRBD1. The V segment lost 3 bases and the J segment 6 bases; nucleotides outside the gene matches: 8. The CDR3 runs to 15 residues. Germline V gene lookup returns CDR1 SGHDT and CDR2 YYEEEE. In DNA, the CDR3 is TGTGCCAGCAGCTCTTCGACAGGGTGGTATGAAAAACTGTTTTTT. Its translation: CASSSSTGWYEKLFF.

This clone was detected ten times or more. V usage is TRBV7-2 and J usage is TRBJ2-1; D possibly corresponds to TRBD2 (6 bases). Trimming removed 4 bases from V and 3 bases from J, with 13 bases in between. Germline V gene lookup returns CDR1 SGHTA and CDR2 FQGNSA. The CDR3 contains 15 residues. The CDR3 bases are TGTGCCAGCAGCTCGCCTGGGGGGAGCTACAATGAGCAGTTCTTC. It yields the protein CASSSPGGSYNEQFF.

The V and J genes are TRBV20-1 and TRBJ2-5; D call uncertain. Germline V gene lookup returns CDR1 DFQATT and CDR2 SNEGSKA (reference sequence). The CDR3 is 11 residues long. Trimming stripped 6 bases from V and 1 base from J, with 6 bases between. CDR3 amino acids: CSARTQETQYF. CDR3 coding DNA: TGCAGTGCCAGGACCCAAGAGACCCAGTACTTC.

This clone was found a few times. The chain couples TRBV7-6 to TRBJ2-5, with D possibly being TRBD1 or TRBD2 (5 bases each). Germline V gives CDR1 SGHVS, CDR2 FNYEAQ. Deletions cut 2 bases from V and 1 base from J, with 14 bases between. The CDR3 is 16 residues long. CDR3 residues: CASSLRGVGRQETQYF. The CDR3 DNA sequence: TGTGCCAGCAGCTTACGAGGGGTAGGCCGCCAAGAGACCCAGTACTTC.

The chain combines TRBV9 with TRBJ2-2; no clear D gene. Germline assignment: CDR1 SGDLS and CDR2 YYNGEE. The length of the CDR3 is 10 residues. The V end was cut by 7 bases, the J end by 11 bases, with 9 bases between. The CDR3 DNA sequence: TGTGCCAGCGGTTCCACTGAGCTGTTTTTT. Translated, it gives CASGSTELFF.

This chain connects TRBV30 to TRBJ2-5, with D possibly being TRBD1 (6 bases). CDR3 length: 13 amino acids. From germline, CDR1 is GTSNPN and CDR2 SVGIG (reference sequence). Trimming cost V 2 bases and J 5 bases, with 12 bases left between them. CDR3 bases: TGTGCCTGGAGTATAACAGGGTGGGAGACCCAGTACTTC. It codes for CAWSITGWETQYF.

This rearrangement joins TRBV4-3 to TRBJ2-3; D not resolved. The CDR3 sequence is 13 residues long. Germline V gene data show CDR1 as LGHNA and CDR2 as YSLEER. V dropped 0 bases and J dropped 3 bases, with 4 bases sitting between them. CDR3 in amino acids: CASSQEQTDTQYF. CDR3 nucleotides: TGCGCCAGCAGCCAAGAGCAGACAGATACGCAGTATTTT.

The CDR3 DNA reads as TGTGCCAGCAGTTTTTTCAGGGAGCAAACCGGGGAGCTGTTTTTT. This encodes CASSFFREQTGELFF. The chain links TRBV27 to TRBJ2-2; D may correspond to TRBD1 or TRBD2 (5 bases each). Germline V lookup: CDR1 MNHEY, CDR2 SMNVEV (reference sequence). Trimming pared 3 bases from V and 5 bases from J, leaving 13 bases between. The CDR3 extends over 15 amino acids.

This clone was seen a handful of times. The chain couples TRBV7-2 to TRBJ2-2; 7 positions agree with TRBD2. Per germline, CDR1 SGHTA and CDR2 FQGNSA. Losses at the gene ends were 5 bases for V and 4 bases for J; bases not matched to a gene: 10. The CDR3 has 16 residues. CDR3 amino acids: CASSAPGTTITGELFF. CDR3 bases: TGTGCCAGCAGCGCCCCCGGGACTACGATCACCGGGGAGCTGTTTTTT.

The chain employs TRBV6-1 and TRBJ1-6; 7 positions agree with TRBD1. Unmatched junction bases numbered 6, after V lost 1 base and J lost 9 bases. This CDR3 has 15 residues. Germline lookup yields CDR1 MNHNS and CDR2 SASEGT. CDR3 DNA: TGTGCCAGCAGTGAAGGAAGGTCAGGGGGTTCACCCCTCCACTTT. It is translated as CASSEGRSGGSPLHF.

The rearrangement uses TRBV10-3 and TRBJ2-5; D is unresolved. Germline CDR1 reads ENHRY; CDR2 reads SYGVKD. CDR3 size: 16 residues. Trimming took off 4 bases at V and 1 base at J, with 16 bases between the two ends. CDR3 residues: CAISGGRAEVQETQYF. CDR3 coding DNA: TGTGCCATCAGTGGAGGTAGGGCCGAAGTCCAAGAGACCCAGTACTTC.

This clone occurred once. The chain has TRBV2 and TRBJ2-5; no firm D call. From germline, CDR1 is SNHLY and CDR2 FYNNEI. The V gene lost 6 bases and the J gene lost 2 bases, with 13 bases spanning the gap. The CDR3 is made up of 14 amino acids. CDR3 loop: CASRAAEGQETQYF. The CDR3 DNA sequence: TGTGCCAGCAGGGCAGCCGAAGGTCAAGAGACCCAGTACTTC.

A few counts support this clone. This chain uses TRBV7-9 with TRBJ2-2; 7 bases fit TRBD1. This CDR3 region has 17 residues. The germline CDR1 and CDR2 sequences are SEHNR and FQNEAQ (reference sequence). Trimming removed 5 bases from V and 4 bases from J; junction bases left unmatched: 13. Written as DNA, the CDR3 is TGTGCCAGCAGCCCCCGCGGCAGGGGGTCGGGCACCGGGGAGCTGTTTTTT. It yields the protein CASSPRGRGSGTGELFF.

This clone showed up just once. The rearrangement uses TRBV7-2 and TRBJ2-3; TRBD2 aligns across 7 bases. The CDR3 loop spans 15 amino acids. J lost 2 bases, V lost 7 bases, and 9 bases had no gene match. Germline V gives CDR1 SGHTA, CDR2 FQGNSA. The CDR3 sequence is CASIPRTRTTDTQYF. CDR3 DNA: TGTGCCAGCATCCCCCGGACTAGAACCACAGATACGCAGTATTTT. Supplemented by reference TRBV7-2 and TRBJ2-3, the full variable domain reads GAGVSQSPSNKVTEKGKDVELRCDPISGHTALYWYRQSLGQGLEFLIYFQGNSAPDKSGLPSDRFSAERTGGSVSTLTIQRTQQEDSAVYLCASIPRTRTTDTQYFGPGTRLTVL.

The chain joins TRBV30 to TRBJ2-5; D may match TRBD1 or TRBD2 (5 bases each). The V gene lost 0 bases and the J gene lost 5 bases, with 7 bases spanning the gap. Germline values: CDR1 GTSNPN, CDR2 SVGIG (reference sequence). This CDR3 comprises 12 residues. The CDR3 is CAWSVEGETQYF. The DNA for the CDR3 is TGTGCCTGGAGTGTAGAGGGGGAGACCCAGTACTTC.

The sample holds a few counts of this clone. This chain's CDR3 is CASSPGGGRADTQYF. The CDR3 nucleotides are TGTGCCAGCAGCCCTGGCGGGGGACGGGCAGATACGCAGTATTTT. The genes are TRBV7-8 and TRBJ2-3; 7 bases line up with TRBD2. The CDR3 is 15 residues long. The V gene's germline CDR1 is SGHVS and CDR2 FQNEAQ. With 5 bases clipped from V and 4 bases from J, the junction kept 9 bases outside the gene matches.